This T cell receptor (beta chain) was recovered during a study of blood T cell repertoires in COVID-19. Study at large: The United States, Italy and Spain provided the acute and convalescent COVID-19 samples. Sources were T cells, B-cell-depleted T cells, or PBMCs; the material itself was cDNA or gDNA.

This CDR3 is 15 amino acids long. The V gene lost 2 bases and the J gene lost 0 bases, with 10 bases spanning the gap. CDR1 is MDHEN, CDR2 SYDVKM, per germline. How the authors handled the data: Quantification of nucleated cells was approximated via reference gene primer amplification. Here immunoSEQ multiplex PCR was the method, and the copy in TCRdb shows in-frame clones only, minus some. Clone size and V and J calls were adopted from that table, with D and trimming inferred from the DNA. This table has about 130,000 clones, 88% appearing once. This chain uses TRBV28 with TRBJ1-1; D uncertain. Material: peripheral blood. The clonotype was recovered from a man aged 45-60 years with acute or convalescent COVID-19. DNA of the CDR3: TGTGCCAGCAGTTTACCCCCGGCGGTGAACACTGAAGCTTTCTTT. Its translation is CASSLPPAVNTEAFF.